This T cell receptor (beta chain) was profiled in a study of T cells after yellow fever vaccination. TCRdb analysed the 5' RACE reads with MiXCR anew, one entry per CDR3 protein. The data hold hundreds of thousands of distinct CDR3 sequences, with roughly an eighth observed a single time. CDR3 length: 13 amino acids. Germline V CDR1 and CDR2: LNHDA, SQIVND (reference sequence). V was shortened by 1 base and J by 5 bases, with 9 bases between the two germline ends. The sequenced sample was PBMCs, obtained on the day of the yellow fever booster vaccination. V usage is TRBV19 and J usage is TRBJ2-7; the D is unclear. This TCR derives from a man aged 25-45 years who received the YFV17D yellow fever vaccine. CDR3 DNA sequence: TGTGCCAGTAGTATAGTAACGAGTGACGAGCAGTACTTC. As protein: CASSIVTSDEQYF.